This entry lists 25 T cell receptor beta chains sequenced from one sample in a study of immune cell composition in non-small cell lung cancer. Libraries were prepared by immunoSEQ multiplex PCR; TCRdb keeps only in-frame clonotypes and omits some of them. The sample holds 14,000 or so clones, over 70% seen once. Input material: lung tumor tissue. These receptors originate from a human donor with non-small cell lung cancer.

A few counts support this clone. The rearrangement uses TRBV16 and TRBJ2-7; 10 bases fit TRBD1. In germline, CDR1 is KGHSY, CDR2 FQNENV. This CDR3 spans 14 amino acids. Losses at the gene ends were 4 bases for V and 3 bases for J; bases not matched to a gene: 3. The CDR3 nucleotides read TGTGCCAGCAGCCTCTGGGACAGGGGCTACGAGCAGTACTTC. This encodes CASSLWDRGYEQYF.

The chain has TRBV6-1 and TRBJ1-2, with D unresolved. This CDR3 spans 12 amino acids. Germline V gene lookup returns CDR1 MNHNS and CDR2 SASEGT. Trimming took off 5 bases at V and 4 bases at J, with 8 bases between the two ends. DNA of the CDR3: TGTGCCAGCAGTTCCTCATTCTATGGCTACACCTTC. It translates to CASSSSFYGYTF.

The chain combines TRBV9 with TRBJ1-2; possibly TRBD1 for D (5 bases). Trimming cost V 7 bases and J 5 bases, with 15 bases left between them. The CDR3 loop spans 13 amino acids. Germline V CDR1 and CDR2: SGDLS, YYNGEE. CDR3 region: CASAREGTYGYTF. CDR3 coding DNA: TGTGCCAGCGCCCGGGAGGGGACTTATGGCTACACCTTC.

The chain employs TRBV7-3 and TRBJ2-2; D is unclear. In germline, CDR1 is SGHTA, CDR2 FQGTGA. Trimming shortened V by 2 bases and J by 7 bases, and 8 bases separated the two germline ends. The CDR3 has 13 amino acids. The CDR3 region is CASSLLGSGELFF. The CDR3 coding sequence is TGTGCCAGCAGCTTACTAGGAAGCGGGGAGCTGTTTTTT.

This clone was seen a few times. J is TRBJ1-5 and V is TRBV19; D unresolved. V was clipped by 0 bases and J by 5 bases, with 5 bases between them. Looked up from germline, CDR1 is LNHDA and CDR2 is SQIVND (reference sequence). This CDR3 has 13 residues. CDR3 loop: CASSIDRDQPQHF. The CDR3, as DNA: TGTGCCAGTAGTATAGACAGAGATCAGCCCCAGCATTTT. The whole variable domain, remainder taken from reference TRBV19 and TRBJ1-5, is DGGITQSPKYLFRKEGQNVTLSCEQNLNHDAMYWYRQDPGQGLRLIYYSQIVNDFQKGDIAEGYSVSREKKESFPLTVTSAQKNPTAFYLCASSIDRDQPQHFGDGTRLSIL.

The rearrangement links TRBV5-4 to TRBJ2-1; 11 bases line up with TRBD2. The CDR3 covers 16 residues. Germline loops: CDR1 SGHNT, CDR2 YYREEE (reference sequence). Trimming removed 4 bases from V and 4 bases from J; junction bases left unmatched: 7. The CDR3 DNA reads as TGTGCCAGCAGCAAGTCTAGCGGGGGGTCTTACAATGAGCAGTTCTTC. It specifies CASSKSSGGSYNEQFF. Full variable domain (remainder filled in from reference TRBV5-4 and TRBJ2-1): ETGVTQSPTHLIKTRGQQVTLRCSSQSGHNTVSWYQQALGQGPQFIFQYYREEENGRGNFPPRFSGLQFPNYSSELNVNALELDDSALYLCASSKSSGGSYNEQFFGPGTRLTVL.

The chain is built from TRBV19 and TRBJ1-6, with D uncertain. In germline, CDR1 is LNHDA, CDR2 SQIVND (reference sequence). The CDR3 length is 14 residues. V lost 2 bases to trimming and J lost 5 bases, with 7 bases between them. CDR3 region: CASSIRADNSPLHF. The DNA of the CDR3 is TGTGCCAGTAGTATAAGGGCAGATAATTCACCCCTCCACTTT.

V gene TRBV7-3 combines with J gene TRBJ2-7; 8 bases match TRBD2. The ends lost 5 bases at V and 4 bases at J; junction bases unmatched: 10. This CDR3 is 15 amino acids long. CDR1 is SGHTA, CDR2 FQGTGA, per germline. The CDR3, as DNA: TGTGCCAGCAGCCTTCGGGGGGGAGAACGTTACGAGCAGTACTTC. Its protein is CASSLRGGERYEQYF.

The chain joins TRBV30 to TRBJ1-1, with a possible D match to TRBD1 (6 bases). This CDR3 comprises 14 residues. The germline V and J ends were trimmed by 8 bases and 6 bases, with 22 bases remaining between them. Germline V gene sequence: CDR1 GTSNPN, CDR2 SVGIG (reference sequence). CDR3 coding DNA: TGTGCCCGGGCGCGGACAGCAGGAGGGGCTGAAGCTTTCTTT. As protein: CARARTAGGAEAFF.

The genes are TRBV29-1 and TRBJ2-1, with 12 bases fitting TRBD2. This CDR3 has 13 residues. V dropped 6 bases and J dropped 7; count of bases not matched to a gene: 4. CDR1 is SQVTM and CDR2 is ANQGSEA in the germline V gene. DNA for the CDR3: TGCAGCGTACCGGGACTAGCGGGTAATGAGCAGTTCTTC. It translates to CSVPGLAGNEQFF.

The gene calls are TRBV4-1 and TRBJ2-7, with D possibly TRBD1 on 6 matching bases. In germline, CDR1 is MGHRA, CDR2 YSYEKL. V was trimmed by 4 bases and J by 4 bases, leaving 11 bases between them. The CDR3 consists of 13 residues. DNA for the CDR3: TGCGCCAGCAGCCCCCTACAGGGTTACGAGCAGTACTTC. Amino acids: CASSPLQGYEQYF.

CDR3 residues: CASSPQRRGSSYNEQFF. For the CDR3, the DNA is TGCGCCAGCAGCCCCCAGCGGCGAGGGAGCTCCTACAATGAGCAGTTCTTC. V and J are TRBV5-1 and TRBJ2-1, with D perhaps matching TRBD2 (5 bases). Germline V gives CDR1 SGHRS, CDR2 YFSETQ. This CDR3 region has 17 residues. Trimming took off 4 bases at V and 0 bases at J, with 17 bases between the two ends.

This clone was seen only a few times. The CDR3 nucleotides are TGTGCCAGCAGCTTAATAGCGGGATTGTACACCGGGGAGCTGTTTTTT. Translated, it gives CASSLIAGLYTGELFF. The V gene is TRBV7-3, the J gene TRBJ2-2; 8 positions match TRBD2. The CDR3 is made up of 16 amino acids. Germline V gene lookup returns CDR1 SGHTA and CDR2 FQGTGA. V shed 1 base, J shed 3 bases, and the junction held 4 bases outside the gene matches. Drawing the rest from reference TRBV7-3 and TRBJ2-2, the complete variable domain is GAGVSQTPSNKVTEKGKYVELRCDPISGHTALYWYRQSLGQGPEFLIYFQGTGAADDSGLPNDRFFAVRPEGSVSTLKIQRTERGDSAVYLCASSLIAGLYTGELFFGEGSRLTVL.

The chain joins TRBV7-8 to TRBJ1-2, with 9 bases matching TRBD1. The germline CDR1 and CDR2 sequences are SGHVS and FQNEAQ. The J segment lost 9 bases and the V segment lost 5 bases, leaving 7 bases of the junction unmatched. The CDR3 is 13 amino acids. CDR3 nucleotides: TGTGCCAGCAGCAGAACAGGGGGCTCAAGCTACACCTTC. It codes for CASSRTGGSSYTF.

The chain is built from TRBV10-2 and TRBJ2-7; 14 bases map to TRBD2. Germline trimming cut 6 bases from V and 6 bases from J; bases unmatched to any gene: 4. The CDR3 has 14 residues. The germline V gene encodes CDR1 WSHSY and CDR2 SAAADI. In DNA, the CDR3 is TGCGCCAGCAGCCCCGGGACTAGCGGGAGCGAGCAGTACTTC. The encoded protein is CASSPGTSGSEQYF.

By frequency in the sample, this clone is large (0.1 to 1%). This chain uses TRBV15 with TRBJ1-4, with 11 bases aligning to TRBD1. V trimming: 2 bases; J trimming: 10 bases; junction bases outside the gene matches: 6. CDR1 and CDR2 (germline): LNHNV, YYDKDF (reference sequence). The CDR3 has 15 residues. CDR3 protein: CATSRSGQGAGKLFF. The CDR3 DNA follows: TGTGCCACCAGCAGATCTGGACAGGGGGCTGGAAAACTGTTTTTT.

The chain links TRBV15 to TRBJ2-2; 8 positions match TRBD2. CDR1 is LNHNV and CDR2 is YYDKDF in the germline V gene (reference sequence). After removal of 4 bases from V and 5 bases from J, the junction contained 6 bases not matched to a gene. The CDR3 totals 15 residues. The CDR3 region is CATSNPGGDTGELFF. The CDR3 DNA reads TGTGCCACCAGCAATCCGGGAGGGGATACCGGGGAGCTGTTTTTT. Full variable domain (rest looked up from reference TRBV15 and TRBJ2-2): DAMVIQNPRYQVTQFGKPVTLSCSQTLNHNVMYWYQQKSSQAPKLLFHYYDKDFNNEADTPDNFQSRRPNTSFCFLDIRSPGLGDTAMYLCATSNPGGDTGELFFGEGSRLTVL.

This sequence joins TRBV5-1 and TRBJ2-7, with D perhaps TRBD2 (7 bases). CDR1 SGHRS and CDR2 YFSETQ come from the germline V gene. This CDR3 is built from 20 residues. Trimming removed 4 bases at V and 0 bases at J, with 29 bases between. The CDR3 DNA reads TGCGCCAGCAGCCCGGAGGGCGGGGGCGCATTCGGGGACAACTCCTACGAGCAGTACTTC. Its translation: CASSPEGGGAFGDNSYEQYF.

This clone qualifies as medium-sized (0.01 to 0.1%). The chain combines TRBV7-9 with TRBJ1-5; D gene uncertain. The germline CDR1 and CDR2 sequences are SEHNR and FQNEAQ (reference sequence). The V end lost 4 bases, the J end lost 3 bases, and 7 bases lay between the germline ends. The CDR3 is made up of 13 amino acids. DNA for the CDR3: TGTGCCAGCAGCTCAGGTCCCAATCAGCCCCAGCATTTT. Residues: CASSSGPNQPQHF.

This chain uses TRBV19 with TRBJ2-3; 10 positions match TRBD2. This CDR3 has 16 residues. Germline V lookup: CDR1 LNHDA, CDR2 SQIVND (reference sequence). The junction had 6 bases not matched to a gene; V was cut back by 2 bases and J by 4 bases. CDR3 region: CASSILAGEGADTQYF. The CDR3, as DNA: TGTGCCAGTAGTATACTAGCGGGAGAGGGCGCAGATACGCAGTATTTT. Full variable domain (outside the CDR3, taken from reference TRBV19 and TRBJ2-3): DGGITQSPKYLFRKEGQNVTLSCEQNLNHDAMYWYRQDPGQGLRLIYYSQIVNDFQKGDIAEGYSVSREKKESFPLTVTSAQKNPTAFYLCASSILAGEGADTQYFGPGTRLTVL.

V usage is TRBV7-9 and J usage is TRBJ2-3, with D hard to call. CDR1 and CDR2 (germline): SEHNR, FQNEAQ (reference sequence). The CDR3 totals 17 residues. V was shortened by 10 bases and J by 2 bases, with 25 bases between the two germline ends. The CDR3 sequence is CAIALRAERSLTDTQYF. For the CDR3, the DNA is TGTGCCATCGCCCTTAGGGCAGAACGGTCACTCACAGATACGCAGTATTTT. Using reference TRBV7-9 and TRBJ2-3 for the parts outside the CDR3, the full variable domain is DTGVSQNPRHKITKRGQNVTFRCDPISEHNRLYWYRQTLGQGPEFLTYFQNEAQLEKSRLLSDRFSAERPKGSFSTLEIQRTEQGDSAMYLCAIALRAERSLTDTQYFGPGTRLTVL.

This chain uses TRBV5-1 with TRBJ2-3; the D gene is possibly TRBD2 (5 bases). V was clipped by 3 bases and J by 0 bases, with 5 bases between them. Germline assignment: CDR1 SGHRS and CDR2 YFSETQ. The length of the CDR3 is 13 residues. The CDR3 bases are TGCGCCAGCAGCTCGGGGAGCACAGATACGCAGTATTTT. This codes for CASSSGSTDTQYF.

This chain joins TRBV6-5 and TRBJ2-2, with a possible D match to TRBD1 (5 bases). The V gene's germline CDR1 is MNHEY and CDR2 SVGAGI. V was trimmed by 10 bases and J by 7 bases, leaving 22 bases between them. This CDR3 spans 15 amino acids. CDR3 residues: CATSVMSGYNGELFF. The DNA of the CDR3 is TGTGCCACCTCAGTTATGTCAGGGTACAACGGGGAGCTGTTTTTT.

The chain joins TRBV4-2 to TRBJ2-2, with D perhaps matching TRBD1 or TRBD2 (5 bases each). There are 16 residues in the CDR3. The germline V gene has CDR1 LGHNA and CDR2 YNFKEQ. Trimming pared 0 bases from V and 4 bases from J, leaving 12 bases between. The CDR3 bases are TGTGCCAGCAGCCAAGATGTGGGGACGGGCACCGGGGAGCTGTTTTTT. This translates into CASSQDVGTGTGELFF.

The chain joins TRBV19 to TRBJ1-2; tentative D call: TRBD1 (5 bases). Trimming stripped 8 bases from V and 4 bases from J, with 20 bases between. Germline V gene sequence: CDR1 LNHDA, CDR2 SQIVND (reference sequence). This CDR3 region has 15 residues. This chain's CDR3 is CASAETTTVTYGYTF. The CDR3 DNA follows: TGTGCCAGTGCCGAAACTACGACAGTCACCTATGGCTACACCTTC.